This TCR beta chain was observed in a study of OX40 agonist ivuxolimab in advanced cancers. Study-level background: Patients received intravenous ivuxolimab every 2 weeks at 0.01 to 10 mg/kg. Melanoma, hepatocellular carcinoma, head and neck or renal cell cancer occurred in dose-escalation patients. Overall study findings and caveats: Average numbers of expanded clones were greater in CD8+ T cells than in CD4+.

On cycle 4 day 1 and cycle 7 day 1, as well as at baseline, blood was sampled. Germline V lookup: CDR1 SNHLY, CDR2 FYNNEI. The CDR3 spans 14 residues. After removal of 8 bases from V and 0 bases from J, the junction contained 6 bases not matched to a gene. Only in-frame clones appear in the TCRdb table, and some are missing; sequencing was by immunoSEQ multiplex PCR. This sample yields around 71,000 clones, of which around 83% are seen a single time; about 1.1% belongs to the top ten. A word on this clone: Its antigen is still unknown.

The chain is built from TRBV2 and TRBJ2-7, with 8 nucleotides matching TRBD1. The origin of this receptor is an adult with an advanced solid tumor such as melanoma, head and neck, liver or kidney cancer. The sample consisted of CD4+ or CD8+ T cells sorted from blood, taken in a trial of the OX40 agonist ivuxolimab. The CDR3 loop is CASVPGQGSYEQYF. CDR3 sequence (DNA): TGTGCCAGCGTCCCTGGACAGGGCTCCTACGAGCAGTACTTC.